This T cell receptor (beta chain) emerged from a study of beta chain features in type 1 diabetes. The study, taken as a whole, reports: Patients with type 1 diabetes showed fewer VDJ junction insertions and more deletions. Within the patient group, naive, central memory and Treg TCRB repertoires appeared more similar to each other than within healthy donors.

The CDR3 has 16 amino acids. Trimming cost V 0 bases and J 1 base, with 12 bases left between them. Germline V CDR1 and CDR2: SGHTA, FQGNSA. Sequencing targeted expressed TCRB transcripts, as all isolated RNA had been reverse transcribed. Assay: immunoSEQ multiplex PCR; the TCRdb copy retains only in-frame clones and omits some. Here the sample spans tens of thousands of clones, 59% being singletons. Notes on this clone: What it binds is unknown.

The chain employs TRBV7-2 and TRBJ2-5, with D perhaps TRBD1 (6 bases). The clonotype was recovered from a young woman in good health. The sample comprised Tregs from blood. The CDR3 DNA sequence: TGTGCCAGCAGCTTAGCGCATCAGGGGCCCCAAGAGACCCAGTACTTC. Its translation: CASSLAHQGPQETQYF.